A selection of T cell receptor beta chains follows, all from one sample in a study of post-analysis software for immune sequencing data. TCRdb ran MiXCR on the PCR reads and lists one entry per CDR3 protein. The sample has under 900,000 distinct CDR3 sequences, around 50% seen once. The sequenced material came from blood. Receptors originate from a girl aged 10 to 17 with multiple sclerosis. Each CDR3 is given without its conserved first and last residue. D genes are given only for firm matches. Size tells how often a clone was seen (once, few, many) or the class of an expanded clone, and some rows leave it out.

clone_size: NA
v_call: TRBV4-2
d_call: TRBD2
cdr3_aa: ASSQDRERGSYEQY

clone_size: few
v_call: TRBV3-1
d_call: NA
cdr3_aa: ASSPQGIGYGST

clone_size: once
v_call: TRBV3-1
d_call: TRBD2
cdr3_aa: ASSQDGTSGRDTQY

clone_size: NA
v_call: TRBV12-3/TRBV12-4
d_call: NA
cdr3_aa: ASSFFLVDNQY

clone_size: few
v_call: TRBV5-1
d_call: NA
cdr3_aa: ASSIGQNYEQY

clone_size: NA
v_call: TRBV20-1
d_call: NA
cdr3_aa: SARDRARNEQF

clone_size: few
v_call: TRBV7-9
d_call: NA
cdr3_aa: ASSRDNYGYT

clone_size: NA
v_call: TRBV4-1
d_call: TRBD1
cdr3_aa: ASSRPGTGNGYT

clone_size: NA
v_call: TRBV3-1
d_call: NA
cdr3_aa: ASSLQGIDSRSSYEQY

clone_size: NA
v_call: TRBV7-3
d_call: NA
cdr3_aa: ASSLTGEEETQY

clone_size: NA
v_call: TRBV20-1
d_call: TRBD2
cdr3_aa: SASTGGGTTDTQY

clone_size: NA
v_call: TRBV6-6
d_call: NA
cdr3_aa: ASSYLNQGRSGYT

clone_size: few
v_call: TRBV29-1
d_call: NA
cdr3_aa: SAQQGTSTDTQY

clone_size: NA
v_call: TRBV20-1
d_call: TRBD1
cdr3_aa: SARGRFGNEQF

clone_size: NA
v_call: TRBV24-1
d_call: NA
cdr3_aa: ATSDLTGPSFSYEQY

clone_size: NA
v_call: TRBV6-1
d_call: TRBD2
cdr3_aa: ASRIGAGTSGWINNEQF

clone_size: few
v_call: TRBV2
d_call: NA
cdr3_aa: ASRDVVGGPYEQY

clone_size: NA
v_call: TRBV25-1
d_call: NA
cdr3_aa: ASTTGGVHQSYGYT

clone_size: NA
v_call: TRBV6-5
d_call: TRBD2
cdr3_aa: ASSYAGGATDTQY

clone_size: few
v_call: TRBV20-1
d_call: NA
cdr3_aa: SASPAVTHYEQY

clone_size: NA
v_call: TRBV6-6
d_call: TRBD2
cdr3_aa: ASKTSGSASYEQY